The next 19 T cell receptor beta chains were all read from a single sample in a study of neurological immune-mediated disorders. TCRdb ran MiXCR on the 5' RACE reads and lists one entry per CDR3 protein. The table shows some 42,000 distinct CDR3 sequences, with roughly 11% occurring only once. The sequenced sample consisted of CD4+ T cells from blood. Receptors originate from a woman under 40 with HTLV-1-associated myelopathy (HAM/TSP).

This sequence joins TRBV20-1 and TRBJ2-3; 7 bases are shared with TRBD1. CDR3 size: 12 residues. Trimming took 5 bases from V and 6 from J; bases not matched to a gene: 5. Per the germline V gene, CDR1 is DFQATT and CDR2 is SNEGSKA (reference sequence). CDR3 coding DNA: TGCAGTGCTGGAAAGGGGGCGGATACGCAGTATTTT. Protein: CSAGKGADTQYF.

With regard to this clonotype: Its ends do not fully match the called genes, so a read error is possible. The chain is built from TRBV12-3 or TRBV12-4 and TRBJ1-2; TRBD1 agrees at 7 bases. The CDR3 is 14 residues long. CDR3 bases: TGTGCCAGCAGCCTAATAACCGGGACAGAGGATACTTCATTC. Translated: CASSLITGTEDTSF.

This clonotype showed up many times. The CDR3 spells CASSPLDRTAGSYEQYF. The CDR3 nucleotides are TGTGCCAGCAGCCCACTGGACAGGACAGCAGGCTCCTACGAGCAGTACTTC. The chain links TRBV3-1 to TRBJ2-7; 7 bases align to TRBD1. Germline loops: CDR1 LGHDT, CDR2 YNNKEL (reference sequence). The CDR3 has 17 amino acids. Losses at the gene ends were 4 bases for V and 0 bases for J; bases not matched to a gene: 12.

This clonotype was seen repeatedly, ten times or more. V and J are TRBV20-1 and TRBJ2-1; D is uncertain. Germline CDR1 reads DFQATT; CDR2 reads SNEGSKA (reference sequence). CDR3 length equals 17 residues. Deletions cut 3 bases from V and 4 bases from J, with 22 bases between. CDR3 sequence (DNA): TGCAGTGCTAGGGCTGATGGCTTTGCTGGCCGATACAATGAGCAGTTCTTC. It specifies CSARADGFAGRYNEQFF.

There are many counts of this clonotype. The chain employs TRBV5-1 and TRBJ2-2; D ambiguous. The CDR3 totals 15 residues. V was pared by 0 bases and J by 2 bases, with 8 bases between. Germline V gene lookup returns CDR1 SGHRS and CDR2 YFSETQ. CDR3 nucleotide sequence: TGCGCCAGCAGCTTGGGACTTCAAAACACCGGGGAGCTGTTTTTT. Its translation is CASSLGLQNTGELFF.

V and J are TRBV5-1 and TRBJ2-3; D remains ambiguous. Germline CDR1 is SGHRS and CDR2 is YFSETQ. The CDR3 loop spans 12 amino acids. The CDR3: CNSSYQADTQYF. The CDR3 DNA reads TGCAACAGCAGCTACCAAGCAGATACGCAGTATTTT.

This clonotype was observed at least ten times. The genes are TRBV10-3 and TRBJ2-2; 8 bases match TRBD1. The trim removed 6 bases at V and 4 bases at J, leaving 4 bases unmatched. Germline V gene sequence: CDR1 ENHRY, CDR2 SYGVKD. CDR3 length equals 14 residues. The CDR3 here is CAIRGTGTTGELFF. The CDR3 DNA is TGTGCCATCAGGGGGACAGGAACCACCGGGGAGCTGTTTTTT.

This clonotype was seen repeatedly, ten times or more. The genes are TRBV15 and TRBJ1-5; D is unresolved. Trimming removed 3 bases from V and 10 bases from J, with 10 bases in between. The CDR3 consists of 12 residues. Germline V CDR1 and CDR2: LNHNV, YYDKDF (reference sequence). CDR3 in amino acids: CATSRDGFPQHF. The CDR3, as DNA: TGTGCCACCAGCAGGGACGGCTTTCCCCAGCATTTT.

This clonotype has ten or more counts. The rearrangement links TRBV7-8 to TRBJ2-3; 9 nucleotides line up with TRBD1. Germline V CDR1 and CDR2: SGHVS, FQNEAQ. V shed 4 bases and J 5 bases; nucleotides not matched to a gene: 10. CDR3 length equals 16 residues. DNA for the CDR3: TGTGCCAGCAGCTCACGGTGGACAGGGGCGAGAGATACGCAGTATTTT. Translating it yields CASSSRWTGARDTQYF.

This clonotype has ten or more counts. The chain has TRBV5-1 and TRBJ2-3; 8 bases fit TRBD2. The CDR3 covers 18 residues. Unmatched junction bases numbered 11, after V lost 0 bases and J lost 2 bases. Germline V gene lookup returns CDR1 SGHRS and CDR2 YFSETQ. This chain's CDR3 is CASSLARVAGLITDTQYF. The CDR3 DNA reads as TGCGCCAGCAGCTTGGCCAGGGTAGCGGGGCTTATCACAGATACGCAGTATTTT.

This clonotype was recorded many times. The chain carries TRBV5-1 and TRBJ2-1; D not resolved. The germline V gene encodes CDR1 SGHRS and CDR2 YFSETQ. This CDR3 contains 14 residues. V was clipped by 6 bases and J by 5 bases, with 15 bases between them. The CDR3 DNA reads TGCGCCAGCACCCCGAATGGGATTAACAATGAGCAGTTCTTC. It encodes CASTPNGINNEQFF.

There are many counts of this clonotype. The rearrangement joins TRBV5-1 to TRBJ2-1, with 8 bases that match TRBD2. This CDR3 has 17 residues. The germline V gene encodes CDR1 SGHRS and CDR2 YFSETQ. V dropped 0 bases and J dropped 4; count of bases not matched to a gene: 9. The chain's CDR3 is CASSLAATGGPYNEQFF. CDR3 coding DNA: TGCGCCAGCAGCTTGGCCGCTACGGGGGGGCCTTACAATGAGCAGTTCTTC.

The sample holds many counts of this clonotype. The V and J genes are TRBV7-2 and TRBJ2-7, with D possibly called TRBD1 or TRBD2 (7 bases each). The germline CDR1 and CDR2 sequences are SGHTA and FQGNSA. V lost 3 bases, J lost 8 bases, and 14 bases lay in between. There are 13 residues in the CDR3. The CDR3 DNA sequence: TGTGCCAGCAGCTTGGGGCAGGGGGGGAAGCAGTACTTC. It codes for CASSLGQGGKQYF.

This clonotype was observed at least ten times. One junction end does not reproduce the germline sequence, and a read error may be involved. The chain is built from TRBV5-1 and TRBJ2-3, with a possible D match to TRBD2 (7 bases). Germline CDR1 is SGHRS and CDR2 is YFSETQ. This CDR3 has 15 amino acids. CDR3 protein: CASSLAAGASETQYF. The CDR3 DNA reads TGCGCCAGCAGCTTGGCGGCGGGGGCCTCAGAAACGCAGTATTTT.

This clonotype was counted ten times or more. The gene calls are TRBV3-1 and TRBJ1-5; possibly TRBD1 for D (5 bases). This CDR3 spans 15 amino acids. In germline, CDR1 is LGHDT, CDR2 YNNKEL (reference sequence). V was shortened by 1 base and J by 6 bases, with 13 bases between the two germline ends. The CDR3 here is CASSQGIYGTQPQHF. The CDR3 coding sequence is TGTGCCAGCAGCCAAGGAATCTACGGGACTCAGCCCCAGCATTTT.

There are many counts of this clonotype. The chain recombines TRBV5-1 with TRBJ2-7; D might be TRBD1 or TRBD2, each matching 5 bases. The CDR3 covers 12 residues. V was cut by 0 bases and J by 6 bases, with 7 bases left in between. Germline CDR1 reads SGHRS; CDR2 reads YFSETQ. The CDR3 DNA is TGCGCCAGCAGCTTGGCCGGGGCCGAGCAGTACTTC. Translating it yields CASSLAGAEQYF.

This clonotype showed up many times. The chain links TRBV6-5 to TRBJ1-2; D not certain. The CDR3 sequence is 13 residues long. V lost 2 bases, J lost 7 bases, and 11 bases lay in between. The germline V gene has CDR1 MNHEY and CDR2 SVGAGI. The DNA of the CDR3 is TGTGCCAGCAGTTACGCTGAAGGAAGTGGCTACACCTTC. Protein product: CASSYAEGSGYTF.

In this sample, this clonotype turned up many times. The genes are TRBV5-1 and TRBJ1-1, with TRBD1 matching over 7 bases. The CDR3 is 15 residues long. V lost 3 bases and J lost 1; bases outside the gene matches: 6. Germline values: CDR1 SGHRS, CDR2 YFSETQ. The CDR3 region has the DNA TGCGCCAGCAGCTGGACAGGCAACGGGAACACTGAAGCTTTCTTT. Translating it yields CASSWTGNGNTEAFF.

This clonotype was seen at least ten times. V is TRBV3-1 and J is TRBJ2-3; D remains ambiguous. CDR3 length: 13 amino acids. Trimming stripped 2 bases from V and 4 bases from J, with 7 bases between. Looked up from germline, CDR1 is LGHDT and CDR2 is YNNKEL (reference sequence). The chain's CDR3 is CASSQRGPDTQYF. In DNA, the CDR3 is TGTGCCAGCAGCCAAAGAGGTCCAGATACGCAGTATTTT.